This T cell receptor (beta chain) was documented in a study of post-analysis software for immune sequencing data. V was pared by 3 bases and J by 5 bases, with 10 bases between. Germline CDR1 and CDR2: DFQATT and SNEGSKA (reference sequence). The CDR3 is made up of 12 amino acids. Study observations and caveats: Four to six TRBV segments, including TRBV5-6, TRBV5-1 and TRBV20-1, were more frequent in patients than controls. Diversity measured as normalized Chao1 was significantly lower in multiple sclerosis patients than in controls.

Prepared libraries of TCR beta cDNA carried unique molecular identifiers. About 500,000 cDNA molecules came from about 1 to 10 million T cells. TCRdb re-derived calls from the PCR reads in MiXCR, one entry per CDR3 protein. The data hold about 540,000 distinct CDR3 sequences, with about a third observed a single time. In its sample, this clonotype was seen a few times. The target antigen is unknown. This sequence originates from a girl aged 2-17 years with multiple sclerosis. The rearrangement uses TRBV20-1 and TRBJ1-2; D call uncertain. Specimen: blood. DNA of the CDR3: TGCAGTGCTAGTATGGCAGCATATGGCTACACCTTC. This translates into CSASMAAYGYTF.